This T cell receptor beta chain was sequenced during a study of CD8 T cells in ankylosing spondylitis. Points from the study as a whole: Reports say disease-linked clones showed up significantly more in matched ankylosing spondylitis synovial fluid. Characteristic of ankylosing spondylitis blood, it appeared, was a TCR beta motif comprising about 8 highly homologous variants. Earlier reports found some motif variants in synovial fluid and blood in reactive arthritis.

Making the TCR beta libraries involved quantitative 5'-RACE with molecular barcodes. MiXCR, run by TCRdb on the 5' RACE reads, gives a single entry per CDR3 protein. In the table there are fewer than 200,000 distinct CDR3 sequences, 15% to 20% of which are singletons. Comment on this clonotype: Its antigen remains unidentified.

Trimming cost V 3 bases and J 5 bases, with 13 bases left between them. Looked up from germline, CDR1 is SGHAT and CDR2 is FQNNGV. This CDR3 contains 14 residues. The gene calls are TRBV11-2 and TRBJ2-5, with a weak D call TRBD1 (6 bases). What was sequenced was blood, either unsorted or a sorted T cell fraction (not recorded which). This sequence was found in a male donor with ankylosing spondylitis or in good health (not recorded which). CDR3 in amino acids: CASSFMGAVETQYF. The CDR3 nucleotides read TGTGCCAGCAGCTTCATGGGGGCCGTGGAGACCCAGTACTTC.